The rows below give T cell receptor beta chains drawn from one sample of a study of TIL therapy for anti-PD-1-resistant metastatic lung cancer. TCRdb's table, derived via immunoSEQ multiplex PCR, lists solely in-frame clones and lacks some. In the table there are approximately 53,000 clones, 70% to 85% of which are singletons. The sample consisted of blood, taken at baseline. All receptors derive from a woman aged 30-79 years with non-small cell lung cancer. Each CDR3 is given with its conserved first and last residue. D genes are given only for firm matches. Clone size, where shown, is once, few, many, or a class for clones that have expanded.

cdr3_aa: CASSATAMFTGELFF; cdr3_nt: TGTGCCAGCAGCGCCACGGCCATGTTCACCGGGGAGCTGTTTTTT; j_call: TRBJ2-2; clone_size: NA; cdr3_length: 15; d_call: NA; v_call: TRBV7-3
cdr3_aa: CASSSWTGRGIAEAFF; cdr3_nt: TGTGCCAGCAGCTCATGGACAGGGCGGGGTATAGCTGAAGCTTTCTTT; j_call: TRBJ1-1; clone_size: NA; cdr3_length: 16; d_call: TRBD1; v_call: TRBV5-6
cdr3_aa: CASSEQGTNYGYTF; cdr3_nt: TGTGCCAGCAGTGAACAGGGCACTAACTATGGCTACACCTTC; j_call: TRBJ1-2; clone_size: NA; cdr3_length: 14; d_call: NA; v_call: TRBV2
cdr3_aa: CASSQTDSASYEQYF; cdr3_nt: TGTGCCAGCAGCCAAACGGACAGTGCATCCTACGAGCAGTACTTC; j_call: TRBJ2-7; clone_size: few; cdr3_length: 15; d_call: NA; v_call: TRBV4-2
cdr3_aa: CASSQRVRAFNYGYTF; cdr3_nt: TGCGCCAGCAGTCAAAGGGTAAGGGCATTCAACTATGGCTACACCTTC; j_call: TRBJ1-2; clone_size: NA; cdr3_length: 16; d_call: NA; v_call: TRBV23-1
cdr3_aa: CASRRGHSYEQYF; cdr3_nt: TGTGCCAGCAGGCGGGGGCACTCCTACGAGCAGTACTTC; j_call: TRBJ2-7; clone_size: NA; cdr3_length: 13; d_call: NA; v_call: TRBV27
cdr3_aa: CASSLEFSGGADTQYF; cdr3_nt: TGTGCCAGCAGCTTAGAATTTTCCGGGGGGGCGGATACGCAGTATTTT; j_call: TRBJ2-3; clone_size: NA; cdr3_length: 16; d_call: TRBD2; v_call: TRBV11-3
cdr3_aa: CASSLGDRGSDRGQPQHF; cdr3_nt: TGCGCCAGCAGCTTGGGGGACAGGGGGTCAGATCGAGGTCAGCCCCAGCATTTT; j_call: TRBJ1-5; clone_size: NA; cdr3_length: 18; d_call: TRBD1; v_call: TRBV5-1
cdr3_aa: CASSQDPGGGDIYNEQFF; cdr3_nt: TGCGCCAGCAGCCAAGATCCGGGCGGGGGCGACATCTACAATGAGCAGTTCTTC; j_call: TRBJ2-1; clone_size: NA; cdr3_length: 18; d_call: NA; v_call: TRBV4-3
cdr3_aa: CASRASGGAGDTQYF; cdr3_nt: TGTGCCAGCAGGGCCAGCGGGGGGGCTGGAGATACGCAGTATTTT; j_call: TRBJ2-3; clone_size: NA; cdr3_length: 15; d_call: TRBD2; v_call: TRBV2
cdr3_aa: CSVEHPNTEAFF; cdr3_nt: TGCAGCGTTGAACATCCAAACACTGAAGCTTTCTTT; j_call: TRBJ1-1; clone_size: few; cdr3_length: 12; d_call: NA; v_call: TRBV29-1
cdr3_aa: CAWSPWGGGELFF; cdr3_nt: TGTGCCTGGAGCCCTTGGGGGGGCGGGGAGCTGTTTTTT; j_call: TRBJ2-2; clone_size: NA; cdr3_length: 13; d_call: TRBD2; v_call: TRBV30
cdr3_aa: CASSYNSYNEQFF; cdr3_nt: TGTGCCAGCAGTTATAACAGCTACAATGAGCAGTTCTTC; j_call: TRBJ2-1; clone_size: once; cdr3_length: 13; d_call: NA; v_call: TRBV27
cdr3_aa: CASSPRQAWGNSPLHF; cdr3_nt: TGTGCCAGCAGCCCCAGACAGGCGTGGGGGAATTCACCCCTCCACTTT; j_call: TRBJ1-6; clone_size: NA; cdr3_length: 16; d_call: NA; v_call: TRBV14
cdr3_aa: CASSATDVWTQYF; cdr3_nt: TGTGCCAGCAGCGCGACAGACGTGTGGACCCAGTACTTC; j_call: TRBJ2-5; clone_size: NA; cdr3_length: 13; d_call: NA; v_call: TRBV5-6
cdr3_aa: CASSIDGLTGELFF; cdr3_nt: TGTGCCAGTAGTATCGACGGACTGACCGGGGAGCTGTTTTTT; j_call: TRBJ2-2; clone_size: few; cdr3_length: 14; d_call: NA; v_call: TRBV19
cdr3_aa: CASRRTGGAYEQYF; cdr3_nt: TGTGCCAGCAGGAGGACAGGGGGCGCCTACGAGCAGTACTTC; j_call: TRBJ2-7; clone_size: NA; cdr3_length: 14; d_call: TRBD1; v_call: TRBV11-2
cdr3_aa: CAWSVQTYGYTF; cdr3_nt: TGTGCCTGGAGTGTACAGACCTATGGCTACACCTTC; j_call: TRBJ1-2; clone_size: NA; cdr3_length: 12; d_call: NA; v_call: TRBV30
cdr3_aa: CATSPLIPGSAQHF; cdr3_nt: TGTGCCACCAGTCCCCTTATACCCGGGTCAGCCCAGCATTTT; j_call: TRBJ1-5; clone_size: NA; cdr3_length: 14; d_call: NA; v_call: TRBV6-1
cdr3_aa: CASSSGAGGRRTGELFF; cdr3_nt: TGTGCCAGCAGTTCGGGGGCAGGGGGCAGAAGAACCGGGGAGCTGTTTTTT; j_call: TRBJ2-2; clone_size: NA; cdr3_length: 17; d_call: TRBD1; v_call: TRBV27
cdr3_aa: CASSPHNEKLFF; cdr3_nt: TGTGCCAGCAGTCCCCACAATGAAAAACTGTTTTTT; j_call: TRBJ1-4; clone_size: NA; cdr3_length: 12; d_call: NA; v_call: TRBV27
cdr3_aa: CASSIVNRGAEQFF; cdr3_nt: TGTGCCAGTAGTATAGTGAATCGGGGTGCTGAGCAGTTCTTC; j_call: TRBJ2-1; clone_size: NA; cdr3_length: 14; d_call: NA; v_call: TRBV19
cdr3_aa: CASSLGGSRYSGNTIYF; cdr3_nt: TGTGCCAGCAGCTTAGGGGGCAGTCGATACTCTGGAAACACCATATATTTT; j_call: TRBJ1-3; clone_size: NA; cdr3_length: 17; d_call: NA; v_call: TRBV7-2
cdr3_aa: CSVEKGAGNTIYF; cdr3_nt: TGCAGCGTTGAAAAGGGGGCTGGAAACACCATATATTTT; j_call: TRBJ1-3; clone_size: NA; cdr3_length: 13; d_call: NA; v_call: TRBV29-1
cdr3_aa: CASKNQRRDSGRVYNEQFF; cdr3_nt: TGCGCCAGCAAAAACCAGAGACGGGATAGCGGGAGGGTCTACAATGAGCAGTTCTTC; j_call: TRBJ2-1; clone_size: NA; cdr3_length: 19; d_call: TRBD2; v_call: TRBV5-1
cdr3_aa: CASSRQGTATYEQYF; cdr3_nt: TGTGCCAGCTCTCGTCAGGGTACTGCGACCTACGAGCAGTACTTC; j_call: TRBJ2-7; clone_size: NA; cdr3_length: 15; d_call: NA; v_call: TRBV18
cdr3_aa: CASSPPRHLYNSPLHF; cdr3_nt: TGCGCCAGCAGCCCCCCTCGACACCTTTATAATTCACCCCTCCACTTT; j_call: TRBJ1-6; clone_size: NA; cdr3_length: 16; d_call: NA; v_call: TRBV4-1
cdr3_aa: CASSPGRNQETQYF; cdr3_nt: TGTGCCAGCTCTCCTGGACGTAACCAAGAGACCCAGTACTTC; j_call: TRBJ2-5; clone_size: NA; cdr3_length: 14; d_call: NA; v_call: TRBV18
cdr3_aa: CASSLAETHKLPPYGYTF; cdr3_nt: TGTGCCAGCAGCTTGGCCGAGACACACAAACTTCCCCCCTATGGCTACACCTTC; j_call: TRBJ1-2; clone_size: NA; cdr3_length: 18; d_call: NA; v_call: TRBV5-6
cdr3_aa: CASSPTGGGIRETQYF; cdr3_nt: TGTGCCAGCAGTCCGACAGGGGGTGGAATACGAGAGACCCAGTACTTC; j_call: TRBJ2-5; clone_size: NA; cdr3_length: 16; d_call: TRBD1; v_call: TRBV27
cdr3_aa: CASSSRAGTASNQPQHF; cdr3_nt: TGTGCCAGTAGTTCCAGAGCCGGGACAGCAAGCAATCAGCCCCAGCATTTT; j_call: TRBJ1-5; clone_size: few; cdr3_length: 17; d_call: TRBD1; v_call: TRBV19
cdr3_aa: CASSEYTGANYGYTF; cdr3_nt: TGTGCCAGCAGTGAATACACCGGAGCTAACTATGGCTACACCTTC; j_call: TRBJ1-2; clone_size: few; cdr3_length: 15; d_call: NA; v_call: TRBV6-1
cdr3_aa: CASSLVSAGHGYTF; cdr3_nt: TGCGCCAGCAGCTTGGTCTCGGCAGGGCATGGCTACACCTTC; j_call: TRBJ1-2; clone_size: NA; cdr3_length: 14; d_call: NA; v_call: TRBV5-1
cdr3_aa: CASSQDGLLQGYTF; cdr3_nt: TGCGCCAGCAGCCAAGATGGGCTTCTGCAGGGCTACACCTTC; j_call: TRBJ1-2; clone_size: NA; cdr3_length: 14; d_call: NA; v_call: TRBV4-3
cdr3_aa: CASSIRDRDSGELFF; cdr3_nt: TGTGCCAGCAGCATCCGGGACAGGGATTCCGGGGAGCTGTTTTTT; j_call: TRBJ2-2; clone_size: once; cdr3_length: 15; d_call: TRBD1; v_call: TRBV5-6
cdr3_aa: CAWTSGYRTNEQFF; cdr3_nt: TGTGCCTGGACCTCGGGATATAGGACCAATGAGCAGTTCTTC; j_call: TRBJ2-1; clone_size: NA; cdr3_length: 14; d_call: NA; v_call: TRBV30
cdr3_aa: CASSFWQGSTDTQYF; cdr3_nt: TGTGCCAGCAGCTTTTGGCAGGGGAGCACAGATACGCAGTATTTT; j_call: TRBJ2-3; clone_size: NA; cdr3_length: 15; d_call: NA; v_call: TRBV7-9
cdr3_aa: CASSPAGYGYTF; cdr3_nt: TGTGCCAGCAGTCCAGCGGGTTATGGCTACACCTTC; j_call: TRBJ1-2; clone_size: NA; cdr3_length: 12; d_call: NA; v_call: TRBV2
cdr3_aa: CASSFGEHLATDTQYF; cdr3_nt: TGTGCCAGCAGCTTCGGAGAGCATCTGGCCACAGATACGCAGTATTTT; j_call: TRBJ2-3; clone_size: NA; cdr3_length: 16; d_call: NA; v_call: TRBV11-2
cdr3_aa: CASSLAHRANYGYTF; cdr3_nt: TGTGCCAGCAGCTTAGCGCACAGAGCTAACTATGGCTACACCTTC; j_call: TRBJ1-2; clone_size: NA; cdr3_length: 15; d_call: NA; v_call: TRBV7-2
cdr3_aa: CASSLPGTPTDTQYF; cdr3_nt: TGTGCCAGCAGTTTACCCGGGACACCCACAGATACGCAGTATTTT; j_call: TRBJ2-3; clone_size: NA; cdr3_length: 15; d_call: NA; v_call: TRBV27